A single sample gave rise to the 17 T cell receptor beta chains below, sequenced in a study of human T cells and chemical hapten exposure. A single record per CDR3 protein comes from TCRdb applying MiXCR to the RACE reads. The repertoire includes 79,000 or so distinct CDR3 sequences, 10% to 13% of them detected once, and roughly 1.5% sits in the top ten. The time point is: patch test 1, 2 weeks after DPC sensitization. Treatment indicated: therapeutic diphenylcyclopropenone sensitization with weekly scalp DPC. Material: whole blood, obtained in connection with sensitization to the hapten diphenylcyclopropenone (DPC). These receptors were obtained from a woman aged 50 to 60 with alopecia areata. Some clones in this sample may be carry-over from other donors' samples.

The chain combines TRBV6-5 with TRBJ2-3; TRBD2 is a possible D gene (6 bases). CDR1 and CDR2 (germline): MNHEY, SVGAGI. The CDR3 spans 16 residues. V shed 4 bases and J shed 0 bases, with 14 bases lying between them. The CDR3 protein is CASSSLRGLSTDTQYF. The CDR3 DNA reads as TGTGCCAGCAGTTCTCTGCGGGGCCTGAGCACAGATACGCAGTATTTT.

This chain uses TRBV2 with TRBJ2-1; 9 nucleotides match TRBD1. Trimming cost V 6 bases and J 9 bases; bases outside gene matches: 6. The CDR3 has 13 amino acids. Germline values: CDR1 SNHLY, CDR2 FYNNEI. CDR3 protein: CASRGDRAGEQFF. CDR3 DNA sequence: TGTGCCAGCAGGGGGGACAGGGCGGGTGAGCAGTTCTTC.

This clonotype was picked up a small number of times. The chain employs TRBV5-1 and TRBJ2-5; possibly TRBD2 for D (6 bases). Germline V gives CDR1 SGHRS, CDR2 YFSETQ. The V end lost 3 bases, the J end lost 2 bases, and 11 bases lay between the germline ends. CDR3 size: 14 residues. In DNA, the CDR3 is TGCGCCAGCAGCTCGGAGGGTATTCAAGAGACCCAGTACTTC. As protein: CASSSEGIQETQYF.

This clonotype was seen more than once but under ten times. This chain connects TRBV28 to TRBJ2-5; 9 bases fit TRBD1. CDR3 length equals 15 residues. V was pared by 5 bases and J by 4 bases, with 8 bases of the junction left unmatched. Germline assignment: CDR1 MDHEN and CDR2 SYDVKM. The CDR3 reads CASSQQGAMGETQYF. CDR3 nucleotide sequence: TGTGCCAGCAGTCAACAGGGGGCAATGGGAGAGACCCAGTACTTC. The full variable domain, in which reference TRBV28 and TRBJ2-5 provide the parts outside the CDR3, is DVKVTQSSRYLVKRTGEKVFLECVQDMDHENMFWYRQDPGLGLRLIYFSYDVKMKEKGDIPEGYSVSREKKERFSLILESASTNQTSMYLCASSQQGAMGETQYFGPGTRLLVL.

The chain links TRBV11-2 to TRBJ2-6; perhaps TRBD2 as D (6 bases). Looked up from germline, CDR1 is SGHAT and CDR2 is FQNNGV. The V gene lost 2 bases and the J gene lost 0 bases, with 17 bases spanning the gap. The CDR3 covers 19 residues. In DNA form, the CDR3 reads TGTGCCAGCAGCTTACGGGGCCCGGGACTCAGCTCTGGGGCCAACGTCCTGACTTTC. Its translation is CASSLRGPGLSSGANVLTF. Variable domain in full (rest from reference TRBV11-2 and TRBJ2-6): EAGVAQSPRYKIIEKRQSVAFWCNPISGHATLYWYQQILGQGPKLLIQFQNNGVVDDSQLPKDRFSAERLKGVDSTLKIQPAKLEDSAVYLCASSLRGPGLSSGANVLTFGAGSRLTVL.

This clonotype was counted at least ten times. This chain joins TRBV6-5 and TRBJ2-1; 8 bases are a match to TRBD2. CDR3 size: 17 residues. In germline, CDR1 is MNHEY, CDR2 SVGAGI. The V segment lost 2 bases and the J segment 9 bases; nucleotides outside the gene matches: 15. DNA for the CDR3: TGTGCCAGCAGTTACAGGGGCTTACTAGCGGAAGTTAGTGAGCAGTTCTTC. Its translation: CASSYRGLLAEVSEQFF.

J is TRBJ2-5 and V is TRBV20-1, with D hard to call. With 5 bases removed from V and 2 bases from J, the gap between germline ends came to 21 bases. The CDR3 totals 16 residues. Germline loops: CDR1 DFQATT, CDR2 SNEGSKA (reference sequence). The chain's CDR3 is CSAQRGRMGYQETQYF. The CDR3, as DNA: TGCAGTGCTCAACGTGGGCGGATGGGATATCAAGAGACCCAGTACTTC.

This chain links TRBV24-1 with TRBJ2-6; D is ambiguous. The V end was cut by 3 bases, the J end by 4 bases, with 15 bases between. This CDR3 has 17 residues. Germline V gives CDR1 KGHDR, CDR2 SFDVKD. Written as DNA, the CDR3 is TGTGCCACCAGTGATACCCCTCTAGGTCCCGGGGCCAACGTCCTGACTTTC. Translating gives CATSDTPLGPGANVLTF.

V gene TRBV15 combines with J gene TRBJ2-1; no definite D call. V gave up 3 bases and J gave up 7 bases, with 10 bases separating them. The CDR3 loop spans 13 amino acids. CDR1 LNHNV and CDR2 YYDKDF come from the germline V gene (reference sequence). The CDR3 spells CATSSAPPNEQFF. Here the CDR3 DNA reads TGTGCCACCAGCAGCGCCCCTCCGAATGAGCAGTTCTTC.

This clonotype was picked up many times. V is TRBV7-9 and J is TRBJ2-3, with TRBD1 as a possible D gene (6 bases). The V end was cut by 3 bases, the J end by 4 bases, with 8 bases between. Germline V gene sequence: CDR1 SEHNR, CDR2 FQNEAQ (reference sequence). The CDR3 consists of 13 residues. CDR3 region: CASSFGGSDTQYF. The CDR3 coding sequence is TGTGCCAGCAGCTTTGGGGGCTCAGATACGCAGTATTTT.

This clonotype was counted a few times. This rearrangement joins TRBV15 to TRBJ1-5; 9 nucleotides line up with TRBD1. In germline, CDR1 is LNHNV, CDR2 YYDKDF (reference sequence). This CDR3 has 17 amino acids. J was trimmed by 1 base and V by 1 base; bases with no gene match: 5. CDR3 DNA sequence: TGTGCCACCAGCAGAGGTGGGGGGACAGGGAGCAATCAGCCCCAGCATTTT. Translating gives CATSRGGGTGSNQPQHF. Using reference TRBV15 and TRBJ1-5 for the parts outside the CDR3, the full variable domain is DAMVIQNPRYQVTQFGKPVTLSCSQTLNHNVMYWYQQKSSQAPKLLFHYYDKDFNNEADTPDNFQSRRPNTSFCFLDIRSPGLGDTAMYLCATSRGGGTGSNQPQHFGDGTRLSIL.

A remark on this clonotype: The junction does not match germline at one end; this may be a read error. The genes are TRBV29-1 and TRBJ1-6; D call uncertain. The V gene's germline CDR1 is SQVTM and CDR2 ANQGSEA. The CDR3 has 10 residues. CDR3 amino acids: CSVAALSQPF. CDR3 nucleotides: TGCAGCGTTGCCGCCCTTAGTCAGCCCTTT.

This clonotype turned up a few times. The CDR3 protein is CASSSRGQGEPTQYF. The CDR3 coding sequence is TGTGCCAGCAGCTCTCGTGGGCAGGGGGAACCGACCCAGTACTTC. This rearrangement joins TRBV7-9 to TRBJ2-5, with TRBD1 identical over 7 bases. The J segment lost 7 bases and the V segment lost 4 bases, leaving 12 bases of the junction unmatched. CDR3 length: 15 amino acids. Germline loops: CDR1 SEHNR, CDR2 FQNEAQ (reference sequence).

By sample share, this clonotype is medium-sized. This chain connects TRBV2 to TRBJ1-1; 7 nucleotides match TRBD1. There are 14 residues in the CDR3. CDR1 and CDR2 from the germline V gene are SNHLY and FYNNEI. With 9 bases clipped from V and 4 bases from J, the junction kept 11 bases outside the gene matches. Here the CDR3 reads CASRQGSTGTEAFF. Here the CDR3 DNA reads TGTGCCAGTCGACAGGGAAGTACGGGCACTGAAGCTTTCTTT. Full variable domain (outside the CDR3, taken from reference TRBV2 and TRBJ1-1): EPEVTQTPSHQVTQMGQEVILRCVPISNHLYFYWYRQILGQKVEFLVSFYNNEISEKSEIFDDQFSVERPDGSNFTLKIRSTKLEDSAMYFCASRQGSTGTEAFFGQGTRLTVV.

This clonotype has a handful of counts. The rearrangement joins TRBV29-1 to TRBJ1-1, with D unresolved. This CDR3 has 10 residues. Trimming stripped 5 bases from V and 4 bases from J, with 5 bases between. Germline values: CDR1 SQVTM, CDR2 ANQGSEA. The CDR3 region has the DNA TGCAGCGTTATGACCACTGAAGCTTTCTTT. This encodes CSVMTTEAFF.

This clonotype turned up a few times. V is TRBV10-2 and J is TRBJ2-5; no definite D call. The CDR3 has 12 residues. Between the trimmed V and J ends, which lost 4 bases and 6 bases, there was a span of 9 bases. Germline assignment: CDR1 WSHSY and CDR2 SAAADI. DNA for the CDR3: TGCGCCAGCAGTGCAAGGGAAAAGACCCAGTACTTC. Translating gives CASSAREKTQYF.

This clonotype was recorded only once. The genes are TRBV14 and TRBJ1-2, with 10 bases identical to TRBD1. CDR1 and CDR2 from the germline V gene are SGHDN and FVKESK. V was clipped by 0 bases and J by 6 bases; unmatched bases: 4. The CDR3 runs 15 residues. CDR3 residues: CASSQDLDRGHGYTF. The DNA for the CDR3 is TGTGCCAGCAGCCAAGATCTTGACAGGGGGCATGGCTACACCTTC.